The 13 T cell receptor beta chains below all came from one sample that was sequenced in a study of cytotoxic CD8 clonotypes in ibrutinib-treated CLL. Repertoires were generated with immunoSEQ multiplex PCR, while TCRdb's copy carries only in-frame clones and drops some. In the table there are over 110,000 clones, roughly 90% of which are singletons. Material: PBMCs, obtained after 12 months of ibrutinib treatment. Receptor source: a human donor with chronic lymphocytic leukemia.

CDR3 in DNA: TGCGCCAGCAGCCAAGCGACAGGGGAATTCTACGAGCAGTACTTC. Translation: CASSQATGEFYEQYF. This chain uses TRBV4-1 with TRBJ2-7; TRBD1 matches at 8 bases. This CDR3 has 15 amino acids. The V and J ends lost 1 base and 3 bases, in that order; junction bases with no gene match: 5. Germline V gives CDR1 MGHRA, CDR2 YSYEKL.

This clone was detected once. The chain recombines TRBV7-2 with TRBJ1-5; weak D call: TRBD1 (6 bases). This CDR3 is 16 amino acids long. The ends were cut back, 0 bases at V and 3 bases at J, with 12 bases in the middle. Germline-derived CDR1 and CDR2 are SGHTA and FQGNSA. CDR3 region: CASSLAGTTINQPQHF. The CDR3 DNA follows: TGTGCCAGCAGCTTAGCGGGGACAACGATCAATCAGCCCCAGCATTTT.

The chain links TRBV14 to TRBJ2-1; 14 bases match TRBD2. This CDR3 spans 17 amino acids. Per germline, CDR1 SGHDN and CDR2 FVKESK. With V trimmed by 2 bases and J by 5 bases, 5 bases remained unmatched. The CDR3 DNA reads as TGTGCCAGCAGCCAAACAGGGACTAGCGGGAGACACAATGAGCAGTTCTTC. As protein: CASSQTGTSGRHNEQFF.

The chain uses TRBV19 and TRBJ1-5; weak D call: TRBD1 (6 bases). CDR3 length: 15 amino acids. Germline loops: CDR1 LNHDA, CDR2 SQIVND (reference sequence). With 10 bases removed from V and 7 bases from J, the gap between germline ends came to 23 bases. The CDR3 sequence: CATMGDTLQKQPQHF. The CDR3 nucleotides are TGTGCCACCATGGGGGACACATTACAGAAACAGCCCCAGCATTTT.

The V and J genes are TRBV7-2 and TRBJ1-2; a weak D match, TRBD1 (6 bases). Germline values: CDR1 SGHTA, CDR2 FQGNSA. The CDR3 is 15 residues long. Trimming left V 2 bases short and J 0 bases short, with 10 bases between. Here the CDR3 DNA reads TGTGCCAGCAGCTTAAAGGCAGGGGCTAACTATGGCTACACCTTC. Translation: CASSLKAGANYGYTF.

The V gene is TRBV7-9, the J gene TRBJ2-1; no clear D gene. This CDR3 has 13 amino acids. V gave up 7 bases and J gave up 5 bases, with 12 bases separating them. CDR1 and CDR2 (germline): SEHNR, FQNEAQ (reference sequence). CDR3 nucleotides: TGTGCCAGCACCTACTCGACTGACAATGAGCAGTTCTTC. Its translation is CASTYSTDNEQFF.

This clone was recorded once. The chain joins TRBV29-1 to TRBJ2-1; D is unclear. From germline, CDR1 is SQVTM and CDR2 ANQGSEA. This CDR3 is built from 14 residues. Deletions cut 8 bases from V and 0 bases from J, with 14 bases between. This CDR3 is CSSQETPSYNEQFF. Written as DNA, the CDR3 is TGCAGCTCCCAGGAAACACCCTCCTACAATGAGCAGTTCTTC.

The chain uses TRBV6-5 and TRBJ2-7, with 12 bases matching TRBD2. V was clipped by 2 bases and J by 2 bases; unmatched bases: 1. Germline V lookup: CDR1 MNHEY, CDR2 SVGAGI. The CDR3 length is 15 residues. DNA for the CDR3: TGTGCCAGCAGTTACGGACTAGCGGGGACCTACGAGCAGTACTTC. Translation gives CASSYGLAGTYEQYF.

The chain couples TRBV19 to TRBJ1-2; D is undetermined. The V and J ends lost 3 bases and 5 bases respectively, with 16 bases between them. The CDR3 consists of 15 residues. Germline CDR1 LNHDA, CDR2 SQIVND (reference sequence). CDR3 amino acids: CASSMDLTVWYGYTF. In DNA, the CDR3 is TGTGCCAGTAGTATGGACCTTACCGTGTGGTATGGCTACACCTTC.

The gene calls are TRBV19 and TRBJ2-1; D might be TRBD1 (6 bases). V was pared by 6 bases and J by 2 bases, with 14 bases between. This CDR3 has 15 amino acids. Germline CDR1 LNHDA, CDR2 SQIVND (reference sequence). This chain's CDR3 is CASSHSWTAYNEQFF. The DNA of the CDR3 is TGTGCCAGTAGCCATAGCTGGACAGCCTACAATGAGCAGTTCTTC.

The J gene is TRBJ1-1, the V gene TRBV25-1; a weak D match, TRBD1 (6 bases). Germline V gene lookup returns CDR1 MGHDK and CDR2 SYGVNS. Trimming took 3 bases from V and 9 from J, leaving 17 bases between them. The CDR3 has 14 amino acids. The CDR3 region is CASSDFVGRGKAFF. For the CDR3, the DNA is TGTGCCAGCAGTGATTTCGTGGGCAGGGGAAAAGCTTTCTTT.

The chain employs TRBV5-8 and TRBJ2-7; 7 bases are shared with TRBD1. The V gene end was trimmed by 2 bases and the J gene end by 5 bases; junction bases not matched to a gene: 10. Germline lookup yields CDR1 SGHTS and CDR2 YDEGEE. There are 15 residues in the CDR3. DNA for the CDR3: TGTGCCAGCAGCTTATTAGGGGACAGAACCGACGAGCAGTACTTC. Translated, it gives CASSLLGDRTDEQYF.

The chain links TRBV28 to TRBJ2-7; D not resolved. V was cut by 4 bases and J by 5 bases, with 18 bases left in between. There are 15 residues in the CDR3. Per the germline V gene, CDR1 is MDHEN and CDR2 is SYDVKM. CDR3 sequence (DNA): TGTGCCAGCAGTTCCCCTCCGGACGATAAGGACGAGCAGTACTTC. This codes for CASSSPPDDKDEQYF.